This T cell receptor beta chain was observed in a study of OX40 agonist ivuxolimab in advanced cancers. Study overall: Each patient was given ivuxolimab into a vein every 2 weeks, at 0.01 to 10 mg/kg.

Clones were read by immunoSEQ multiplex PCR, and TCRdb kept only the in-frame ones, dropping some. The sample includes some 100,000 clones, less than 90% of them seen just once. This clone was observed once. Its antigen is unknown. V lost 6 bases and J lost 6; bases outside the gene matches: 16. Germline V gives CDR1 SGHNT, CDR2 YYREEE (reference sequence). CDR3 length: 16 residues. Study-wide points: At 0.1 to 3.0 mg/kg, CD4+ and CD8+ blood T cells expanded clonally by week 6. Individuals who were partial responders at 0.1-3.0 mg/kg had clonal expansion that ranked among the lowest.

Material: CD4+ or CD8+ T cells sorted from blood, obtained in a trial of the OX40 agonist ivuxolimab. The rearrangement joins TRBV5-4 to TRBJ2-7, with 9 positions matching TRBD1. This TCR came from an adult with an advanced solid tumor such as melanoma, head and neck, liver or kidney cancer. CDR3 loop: CASTPGTGTLVGEQYF. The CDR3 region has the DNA TGTGCCAGCACGCCCGGGACAGGGACTCTAGTAGGCGAGCAGTACTTC.